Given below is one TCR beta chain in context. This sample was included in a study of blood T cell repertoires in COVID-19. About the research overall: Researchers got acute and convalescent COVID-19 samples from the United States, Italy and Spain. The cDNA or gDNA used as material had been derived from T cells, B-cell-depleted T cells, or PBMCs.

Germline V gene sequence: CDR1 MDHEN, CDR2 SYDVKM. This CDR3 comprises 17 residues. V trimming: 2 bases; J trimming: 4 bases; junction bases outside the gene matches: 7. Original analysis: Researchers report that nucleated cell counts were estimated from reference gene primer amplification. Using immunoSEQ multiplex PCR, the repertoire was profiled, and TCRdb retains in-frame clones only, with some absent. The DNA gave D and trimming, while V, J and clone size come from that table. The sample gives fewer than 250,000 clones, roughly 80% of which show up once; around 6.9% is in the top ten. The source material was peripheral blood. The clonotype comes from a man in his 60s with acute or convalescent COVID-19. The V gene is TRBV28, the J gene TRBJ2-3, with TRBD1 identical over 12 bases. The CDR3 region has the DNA TGTGCCAGCAGTTTAGGACCCGGGACAGGGGGCGCAGATACGCAGTATTTT. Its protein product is CASSLGPGTGGADTQYF. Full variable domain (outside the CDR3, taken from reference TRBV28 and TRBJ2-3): DVKVTQSSRYLVKRTGEKVFLECVQDMDHENMFWYRQDPGLGLRLIYFSYDVKMKEKGDIPEGYSVSREKKERFSLILESASTNQTSMYLCASSLGPGTGGADTQYFGPGTRLTVL.